A single sample is the source of the 26 T cell receptor beta chains below, sequenced in a study of shared T cell receptors in the human thymus. Generated by immunoSEQ multiplex PCR, the TCRdb table keeps only in-frame clones and is missing some. The table lists 500,000 to 550,000 clones, around 82% of them singletons, with roughly 0.013% in the top ten. This sample also belongs to another study, concerning human thymus T cells.

Source material: thymocytes. All receptors come from a boy younger than two with a congenital heart defect.

The V and J genes are TRBV9 and TRBJ2-4; D uncertain. The CDR3 spans 15 residues. V lost 3 bases to trimming and J lost 0 bases, with 10 bases between them. From germline, CDR1 is SGDLS and CDR2 YYNGEE. CDR3 sequence (DNA): TGTGCCAGCAGCGCCGACATGATAGCCAAAAACATTCAGTACTTC. Translated: CASSADMIAKNIQYF. The full variable domain, with the rest looked up from reference TRBV9 and TRBJ2-4, is DSGVTQTPKHLITATGQRVTLRCSPRSGDLSVYWYQQSLDQGLQFLIQYYNGEERAKGNILERFSAQQFPDLHSELNLSSLELGDSALYFCASSADMIAKNIQYFGAGTRLSVL.

The chain links TRBV20-1 to TRBJ2-7; 7 bases agree with TRBD1. This CDR3 contains 11 residues. Germline CDR1 DFQATT, CDR2 SNEGSKA (reference sequence). CDR3 region: CSRQGPSEQYF. The CDR3 DNA reads TGCAGCCGACAGGGCCCCTCCGAGCAGTACTTC.

The CDR3 reads CSALHRTSPGELFF. CDR3 DNA: TGCAGCGCCCTTCACAGGACCTCCCCCGGGGAGCTGTTTTTT. The rearrangement links TRBV29-1 to TRBJ2-2, with a possible D match to TRBD1 (5 bases). The CDR3 is made up of 14 amino acids. CDR1 SQVTM and CDR2 ANQGSEA come from the germline V gene. Between the trimmed V and J ends, which lost 7 bases and 6 bases, there was a span of 18 bases.

The chain couples TRBV6-5 to TRBJ2-2, with D uncertain. V lost 2 bases, J lost 8 bases, and 6 bases lay in between. This CDR3 has 12 residues. CDR1 and CDR2 (germline): MNHEY, SVGAGI. CDR3 nucleotides: TGTGCCAGCAGTTACGCGACAGGGGAGCTGTTTTTT. This sequence encodes CASSYATGELFF.

The genes are TRBV30 and TRBJ1-1; D uncertain. This CDR3 is built from 12 residues. Looked up from germline, CDR1 is GTSNPN and CDR2 is SVGIG (reference sequence). Trimming left V 1 base short and J 4 bases short, with 7 bases between. Here the CDR3 DNA reads TGTGCCTGGAGTGCTTGCGGCACTGAAGCTTTCTTT. Translated, it gives CAWSACGTEAFF.

This clone came up a few times. The chain joins TRBV20-1 to TRBJ2-5; TRBD2 matches at 7 bases. Germline V gives CDR1 DFQATT, CDR2 SNEGSKA (reference sequence). The CDR3 has 10 amino acids. The J segment lost 9 bases and the V segment lost 3 bases, leaving 1 base of the junction unmatched. CDR3 loop: CSARGGAQYF. In nucleotides, the CDR3 is TGCAGTGCTAGGGGGGGGGCCCAGTACTTC.

The rearrangement uses TRBV11-3 and TRBJ2-2; maybe TRBD1 (6 bases). Germline assignment: CDR1 SGHNT and CDR2 YENEEA. Deletions cut 5 bases from V and 3 bases from J, with 22 bases between. The CDR3 length is 18 residues. This CDR3 is CASSPGEEEQGDTGELFF. CDR3 DNA: TGTGCCAGCAGCCCTGGCGAAGAGGAACAGGGCGACACCGGGGAGCTGTTTTTT.

The chain is built from TRBV5-1 and TRBJ2-3; TRBD2 agrees at 12 bases. The V gene's germline CDR1 is SGHRS and CDR2 YFSETQ. The length of the CDR3 is 16 residues. J lost 2 bases, V lost 4 bases, and 5 bases had no gene match. CDR3 in amino acids: CASSRGLAGPTDTQYF. CDR3 DNA: TGCGCCAGCAGCAGGGGACTAGCGGGCCCCACAGATACGCAGTATTTT.

J is TRBJ1-2 and V is TRBV19; 7 bases fit TRBD1. Trimming cost V 10 bases and J 6 bases; bases outside gene matches: 11. This CDR3 spans 13 amino acids. Germline lookup yields CDR1 LNHDA and CDR2 SQIVND (reference sequence). This CDR3 is CATPGGGGNGYTF. The CDR3 coding sequence is TGTGCCACCCCGGGAGGGGGCGGGAATGGCTACACCTTC. The full variable domain, its missing parts supplied by reference TRBV19 and TRBJ1-2, is DGGITQSPKYLFRKEGQNVTLSCEQNLNHDAMYWYRQDPGQGLRLIYYSQIVNDFQKGDIAEGYSVSREKKESFPLTVTSAQKNPTAFYLCATPGGGGNGYTFGSGTRLTVV.

This clone came up once. V gene TRBV30 combines with J gene TRBJ2-1; 8 bases are a match to TRBD2. The ends lost 3 bases at V and 10 bases at J; junction bases unmatched: 14. The CDR3 covers 15 residues. From germline, CDR1 is GTSNPN and CDR2 SVGIG (reference sequence). CDR3 DNA: TGTGCCTGGAGCGGGGGGGGTCTTAGACCGGGCGAGCAGTTCTTC. It yields the protein CAWSGGGLRPGEQFF.

This chain connects TRBV25-1 to TRBJ1-5; tentative D call: TRBD1 (5 bases). V dropped 6 bases and J dropped 9 bases, with 21 bases sitting between them. In germline, CDR1 is MGHDK, CDR2 SYGVNS. The CDR3 sequence is 15 residues long. The CDR3: CASSLPDSLVVPQHF. The CDR3 bases are TGTGCCAGCAGCCTCCCTGACAGCCTAGTAGTGCCCCAGCATTTT.

This rearrangement joins TRBV5-1 to TRBJ2-2; TRBD1 agrees at 8 bases. This CDR3 region has 12 residues. Germline V gene lookup returns CDR1 SGHRS and CDR2 YFSETQ. J gave up 13 bases and V 4 bases, and 6 bases lay outside the gene matches. DNA for the CDR3: TGCGCCAGCAGCCCGGACAGGGCCTCGCTGTTTTTT. Amino acid sequence: CASSPDRASLFF.

Notes on this clone: Within the sample, other DNA sequences also encode this same CDR3. V and J are TRBV27 and TRBJ1-1, with D maybe TRBD1 (6 bases). The CDR3 is made up of 13 amino acids. CDR1 MNHEY and CDR2 SMNVEV come from the germline V gene (reference sequence). Trimming took off 5 bases at V and 4 bases at J, with 11 bases between the two ends. The CDR3 protein is CASSPRGGTEAFF. For the CDR3, the DNA is TGTGCCAGCAGTCCAAGGGGGGGCACTGAAGCTTTCTTT.

This clone came up a few times. This chain uses TRBV19 with TRBJ2-7; D call uncertain. CDR1 is LNHDA, CDR2 SQIVND, per germline (reference sequence). Trimming took 3 bases from V and 2 from J, leaving 14 bases between them. CDR3 length: 15 residues. The CDR3 DNA follows: TGTGCCAGTAGTATTCGAGCAGGTCCTACCTACGAGCAGTACTTC. Its translation: CASSIRAGPTYEQYF.

The CDR3 DNA reads as TGTGCCTGGAGTACCCCTTTCAAAGACAGGGGAGACTACTCCCCTTATAGCAATCAGCCCCAGCATTTT. It translates to CAWSTPFKDRGDYSPYSNQPQHF. The J gene is TRBJ1-5, the V gene TRBV30; 8 bases are a match to TRBD1. The V and J ends lost 2 bases and 0 bases, in that order; junction bases with no gene match: 27. The germline CDR1 and CDR2 sequences are GTSNPN and SVGIG (reference sequence). This CDR3 has 23 residues.

The J gene is TRBJ2-1, the V gene TRBV7-2, with TRBD2 matching 13 bases. V shed 5 bases, J shed 8 bases, and the junction held 12 bases outside the gene matches. The CDR3 extends over 17 amino acids. CDR1 SGHTA and CDR2 FQGNSA come from the germline V gene. The DNA of the CDR3 is TGTGCCAGCAGCAGATCCGGGACTAGCGGGATTGTGGATGAGCAGTTCTTC. It specifies CASSRSGTSGIVDEQFF.

V usage is TRBV5-4 and J usage is TRBJ1-2, with TRBD1 identical over 8 bases. The germline V gene has CDR1 SGHNT and CDR2 YYREEE (reference sequence). This CDR3 is 12 amino acids long. J gave up 4 bases and V 5 bases, and 1 base lay outside the gene matches. DNA for the CDR3: TGTGCCAGCAGACAGGGGGGCTATGGCTACACCTTC. Amino acid sequence: CASRQGGYGYTF.

The V call is TRBV18, the J call TRBJ1-2, with 12 positions matching TRBD1. The CDR3 spans 17 residues. Looked up from germline, CDR1 is KGHSH and CDR2 is LQKENI. V was pared by 3 bases and J by 5 bases, with 10 bases of the junction left unmatched. The CDR3 region is CASSPGQGASGCYGYTF. The CDR3 DNA sequence: TGTGCCAGCTCACCGGGACAGGGGGCTAGCGGGTGTTATGGCTACACCTTC. The full variable domain, its missing parts supplied by reference TRBV18 and TRBJ1-2, is NAGVMQNPRHLVRRRGQEARLRCSPMKGHSHVYWYRQLPEEGLKFMVYLQKENIIDESGMPKERFSAEFPKEGPSILRIQQVVRGDSAAYFCASSPGQGASGCYGYTFGSGTRLTVV.

The chain couples TRBV9 to TRBJ2-1, with 7 bases lining up with TRBD2. The junction had 11 bases not matched to a gene; V was cut back by 4 bases and J by 4 bases. The germline V gene encodes CDR1 SGDLS and CDR2 YYNGEE. The CDR3 contains 16 residues. CDR3 region: CASSPVVRETYNEQFF. The CDR3 nucleotides are TGTGCCAGCAGCCCCGTCGTGCGGGAGACTTACAATGAGCAGTTCTTC.

The V gene is TRBV7-2, the J gene TRBJ2-1, with a tentative D call TRBD1 (5 bases). Germline assignment: CDR1 SGHTA and CDR2 FQGNSA. Between the trimmed V and J ends, which lost 3 bases and 14 bases, there was a span of 5 bases. CDR3 size: 9 residues. The CDR3 DNA reads TGTGCCAGCAGCTTCAGGGAGTTCTTC. Residues: CASSFREFF.

The J gene is TRBJ1-2, the V gene TRBV9; tentatively, D is TRBD1 (6 bases). The CDR3 sequence is 14 residues long. The germline gives CDR1 SGDLS, CDR2 YYNGEE. V lost 6 bases, J lost 5 bases, and 17 bases lay in between. Here the CDR3 DNA reads TGTGCCAGCACTTCGGGGGGGGGCCGGTATGGCTACACCTTC. It encodes CASTSGGGRYGYTF.

The CDR3 loop reads CASSWRGGPYNEQFF. The CDR3 coding sequence is TGCGCCAGCAGCTGGCGGGGAGGGCCGTACAATGAGCAGTTCTTC. V gene TRBV5-1 combines with J gene TRBJ2-1; 7 nucleotides align to TRBD2. Germline CDR1 reads SGHRS; CDR2 reads YFSETQ. The CDR3 has 15 amino acids. V lost 3 bases, J lost 4 bases, and 7 bases stayed unmatched.

A few counts support this clone. The genes are TRBV19 and TRBJ1-2; 8 bases agree with TRBD1. V gave up 6 bases and J gave up 1 base; unmatched junction bases: 7. This CDR3 is built from 15 residues. The germline CDR1 and CDR2 sequences are LNHDA and SQIVND (reference sequence). CDR3 DNA sequence: TGTGCCAGTAGCGGGACAGGCGCCCGTAACTATGGCTACACCTTC. Protein sequence: CASSGTGARNYGYTF. The whole variable domain, filled in from reference TRBV19 and TRBJ1-2, reads DGGITQSPKYLFRKEGQNVTLSCEQNLNHDAMYWYRQDPGQGLRLIYYSQIVNDFQKGDIAEGYSVSREKKESFPLTVTSAQKNPTAFYLCASSGTGARNYGYTFGSGTRLTVV.

The chain joins TRBV27 to TRBJ2-7, with unresolved D. V lost 7 bases, J lost 2 bases, and 6 bases lay in between. In germline, CDR1 is MNHEY, CDR2 SMNVEV (reference sequence). CDR3 size: 11 residues. The CDR3 protein is CASNSTYEQYF. For the CDR3, the DNA is TGTGCCAGCAATTCAACCTACGAGCAGTACTTC.

This CDR3 is CASKRDSEGNQPQHF. CDR3 in DNA: TGTGCCAGCAAGAGAGACAGCGAAGGAAATCAGCCCCAGCATTTT. V usage is TRBV2 and J usage is TRBJ1-5; D perhaps matches TRBD1 (5 bases). V lost 7 bases to trimming and J lost 4 bases, with 17 bases between them. CDR3 length: 15 residues. Germline V gene data show CDR1 as SNHLY and CDR2 as FYNNEI.

This rearrangement joins TRBV11-2 to TRBJ1-2; D is perhaps TRBD1 (6 bases). Trimming took 6 bases from V and 6 from J, leaving 14 bases between them. This CDR3 spans 13 amino acids. Germline V CDR1 and CDR2: SGHAT, FQNNGV. The CDR3 nucleotides are TGTGCCAGCAGGAGGGGGGGTGCAAATGGCTACACCTTC. This encodes CASRRGGANGYTF. Drawing the rest from reference TRBV11-2 and TRBJ1-2, the complete variable domain is EAGVAQSPRYKIIEKRQSVAFWCNPISGHATLYWYQQILGQGPKLLIQFQNNGVVDDSQLPKDRFSAERLKGVDSTLKIQPAKLEDSAVYLCASRRGGANGYTFGSGTRLTVV.